This TCR beta chain was recovered during a study of blood T cells in healthy people across ages. V lost 3 bases and J lost 5, with 17 bases in between. The length of the CDR3 is 16 residues. Germline lookup yields CDR1 SGHRS and CDR2 YFSETQ. The second PCR ran about 6 to 11 cycles with a sample-barcoded 5' primer and J-beta primers. Every cDNA molecule bore a tag from a template-switch adaptor containing 12 random nucleotides. TCRdb re-called the 5' RACE reads through MiXCR, storing one row per CDR3 protein. Of more than 450,000 distinct CDR3 sequences listed, around 27% were seen once; the top ten hold approximately 3.6%. The data were also submitted as part of a second study, on T cells of mothers and their children. That report adds: The donor cohort consisted of three healthy Caucasian mothers and their six children. Every microgram of extracted RNA entered cDNA synthesis, approximately 1.5 ug per 15 ul. Related mother-child pairs shared marginally more repertoire than unrelated pairs, though not significantly.

The sample comprised blood. The rearrangement uses TRBV5-1 and TRBJ2-2; perhaps TRBD2 as D (5 bases). This sequence was found in a boy aged 2 to 10 in good health. The CDR3 loop reads CASSSPFLAGTGELFF. The CDR3 DNA reads TGCGCCAGCAGCTCACCATTTCTAGCTGGGACCGGGGAGCTGTTTTTT.